This passage covers 27 T cell receptor beta chains from one sample sequenced in a study of siplizumab effects on memory and regulatory T cells. TCRdb's table, derived via immunoSEQ multiplex PCR, lists solely in-frame clones and lacks some. The data show some 100,000 clones, with roughly 92% seen just once and about 0.6% held by the top ten. Sequencing input: Tregs sorted from blood. These receptors all stem from a human donor in good health.

V and J are TRBV15 and TRBJ1-2; D perhaps matches TRBD1 (5 bases). Germline-derived CDR1 and CDR2 are LNHNV and YYDKDF (reference sequence). V was pared by 0 bases and J by 4 bases, with 15 bases between. This CDR3 contains 16 residues. The CDR3 DNA follows: TGTGCCACCAGCAGAGATTTGGAGACAGCAGGCTATGGCTACACCTTC. Its translation is CATSRDLETAGYGYTF.

The chain uses TRBV5-6 and TRBJ2-1; D is unclear. V gave up 2 bases and J gave up 8 bases, with 11 bases separating them. Germline CDR1 reads SGHDT; CDR2 reads YYEEEE. The CDR3 spans 13 residues. This chain's CDR3 is CASSFRYRHEQFF. DNA for the CDR3: TGTGCCAGCAGCTTCCGCTACCGGCATGAGCAGTTCTTC.

V gene TRBV27 combines with J gene TRBJ2-7; D perhaps matches TRBD1 (6 bases). Germline CDR1 MNHEY, CDR2 SMNVEV (reference sequence). The CDR3 spans 13 residues. V gave up 4 bases and J gave up 2 bases, with 9 bases separating them. CDR3 sequence (DNA): TGTGCCAGCAGTTATGGGACACCCTACGAGCAGTACTTC. Encoded protein: CASSYGTPYEQYF.

CDR3 region: CASSLYSPYQETQYF. The DNA of the CDR3 is TGCGCCAGCAGCTTGTATAGCCCGTACCAAGAGACCCAGTACTTC. The chain has TRBV5-1 and TRBJ2-5; D is undetermined. The V end was cut by 1 base, the J end by 0 bases, with 10 bases between. Germline values: CDR1 SGHRS, CDR2 YFSETQ. The CDR3 totals 15 residues.

The chain has TRBV23-1 and TRBJ2-5; D ambiguous. The J call may be faulty, since TRBJ2-7 better matches the DNA end. TRBV23-1 is reported as an ORF; its role is uncertain. This CDR3 region has 15 residues. DNA for the CDR3: TGCGCCAGCGGACCGACGGCAGACTGCTCCTACGAGCAGTACTTC. Translation: CASGPTADCSYEQYF.

The rearrangement links TRBV5-8 to TRBJ2-7; no firm D call. The CDR3 covers 15 residues. Germline values: CDR1 SGHTS, CDR2 YDEGEE. V lost 3 bases and J 3 bases, leaving 16 bases between the germline ends. The CDR3 region is CASSYLRERLYEQYF. In DNA form, the CDR3 reads TGTGCCAGCAGCTATTTGCGAGAGCGTCTCTACGAGCAGTACTTC.

This clone appeared once. The chain has TRBV28 and TRBJ2-5; a weak D match, TRBD2 (5 bases). V lost 4 bases, J lost 1 base, and 13 bases lay in between. This CDR3 spans 15 amino acids. From germline, CDR1 is MDHEN and CDR2 SYDVKM. CDR3 residues: CASSSPQRFQETQYF. CDR3 nucleotide sequence: TGTGCCAGCAGTTCACCTCAGCGGTTCCAAGAGACCCAGTACTTC.

The chain employs TRBV21-1 and TRBJ2-6. TRBV21-1 is described as a pseudogene. CDR3 size: 17 residues. The chain's CDR3 is CASSKEARASGANVLTF. In nucleotides, the CDR3 is TGTGCCAGCAGCAAAGAGGCTCGAGCCTCTGGGGCCAACGTCCTGACTTTC.

The rearrangement uses TRBV2 and TRBJ1-2; tentatively, D is TRBD1 (5 bases). Trimming removed 9 bases from V and 7 bases from J, with 21 bases in between. CDR3 length equals 14 residues. CDR1 SNHLY and CDR2 FYNNEI come from the germline V gene. The CDR3 spells CASLPGHSISGYTF. As DNA, the CDR3 is TGTGCCAGTCTCCCAGGGCATTCTATCTCTGGCTACACCTTC.

The V and J genes are TRBV18 and TRBJ1-4; no reliable D call. CDR1 and CDR2 (germline): KGHSH, LQKENI. The CDR3 consists of 11 residues. Trimming left V 6 bases short and J 5 bases short, with 4 bases between. CDR3 sequence: CASSTNEKLFF. CDR3 bases: TGTGCCAGCTCTACAAATGAAAAACTGTTTTTT.

This chain joins TRBV5-6 and TRBJ1-1; D gene ambiguous. Germline V gene data show CDR1 as SGHDT and CDR2 as YYEEEE. This CDR3 has 14 residues. V shed 1 base and J shed 0 bases, with 7 bases lying between them. This chain's CDR3 is CASSLPFLNTEAFF. DNA of the CDR3: TGTGCCAGCAGCTTGCCGTTTCTGAACACTGAAGCTTTCTTT.

This chain joins TRBV7-6 and TRBJ1-2; 9 bases are a match to TRBD1. This CDR3 is built from 15 residues. V lost 2 bases to trimming and J lost 6 bases; unmatched junction nucleotides: 7. Germline-derived CDR1 and CDR2 are SGHVS and FNYEAQ. As DNA, the CDR3 is TGTGCCAGCAGCTTAAGGGGACAGGGTCTCCATGGCTACACCTTC. It yields the protein CASSLRGQGLHGYTF.

The CDR3 DNA sequence: TGTGCCAGCAGTTTTCTAGTTGCCGGGGAGCTGTTTTTT. This translates into CASSFLVAGELFF. The chain is built from TRBV6-5 and TRBJ2-2, with D unclear. Germline V gene sequence: CDR1 MNHEY, CDR2 SVGAGI. V gave up 4 bases and J gave up 6 bases, with 9 bases separating them. This CDR3 is 13 amino acids long.

This chain connects TRBV15 to TRBJ2-7; 12 bases match TRBD2. The ends lost 2 bases at V and 1 base at J; junction bases unmatched: 0. The CDR3 is made up of 15 amino acids. CDR1 and CDR2 from the germline V gene are LNHNV and YYDKDF (reference sequence). In DNA form, the CDR3 reads TGTGCCACCAGCAGACTAGCGGGAGGGTCCTACGAGCAGTACTTC. Translation gives CATSRLAGGSYEQYF.

This CDR3 is CAISGTGWNQPQHF. As DNA, the CDR3 is TGTGCCATCAGTGGGACAGGGTGGAATCAGCCCCAGCATTTT. The chain has TRBV10-3 and TRBJ1-5; 8 nucleotides match TRBD1. The CDR3 has 14 residues. J lost 4 bases, V lost 4 bases, and 3 bases had no gene match. Germline V CDR1 and CDR2: ENHRY, SYGVKD.

For the CDR3, the DNA is TGTGCCAGCTCACCGACTAGCGGCACTGAGCAGTTCTTC. Its protein product is CASSPTSGTEQFF. The chain couples TRBV18 to TRBJ2-1; 9 nucleotides match TRBD2. The CDR3 is 13 amino acids. The germline gives CDR1 KGHSH, CDR2 LQKENI. V lost 3 bases, J lost 9 bases, and 3 bases stayed unmatched.

This clone is a singleton in its sample. The chain has TRBV9 and TRBJ2-2; possibly TRBD2 for D (5 bases). Germline CDR1 reads SGDLS; CDR2 reads YYNGEE. Trimming left V 5 bases short and J 3 bases short, with 14 bases between. The CDR3 sequence is 15 residues long. CDR3 sequence: CASRPATGYTGELFF. The CDR3 nucleotides are TGTGCCAGCAGACCCGCTACGGGATACACCGGGGAGCTGTTTTTT.

This clone was observed once. J is TRBJ1-1 and V is TRBV7-8, with TRBD1 as a possible D gene (6 bases). Germline V CDR1 and CDR2: SGHVS, FQNEAQ. V dropped 2 bases and J dropped 3 bases, with 13 bases sitting between them. The CDR3 spans 15 residues. The CDR3 DNA is TGTGCCAGCAGCTTAATGACAGGTCCCTACACTGAAGCTTTCTTT. Translation: CASSLMTGPYTEAFF.

This clone was counted a few times. The chain joins TRBV30 to TRBJ1-1, with D tentatively TRBD1 (6 bases). The CDR3 runs to 12 residues. The germline CDR1 and CDR2 sequences are GTSNPN and SVGIG (reference sequence). V was cut by 2 bases and J by 14 bases, with 18 bases left in between. The CDR3 coding sequence is TGTGCCTGGAGTAACGACAGGCCCGGATACTTCTTT. Residues: CAWSNDRPGYFF.

This clone was recorded only once. The rearrangement links TRBV19 to TRBJ1-4; no clear D. This CDR3 is built from 12 residues. Germline V gives CDR1 LNHDA, CDR2 SQIVND (reference sequence). Trimming took off 4 bases at V and 4 bases at J, with 4 bases between the two ends. CDR3 DNA sequence: TGTGCCAGTAGTAAGGATAATGAAAAACTGTTTTTT. Amino acid sequence: CASSKDNEKLFF.

The chain employs TRBV27 and TRBJ1-1; 10 nucleotides align to TRBD1. Germline CDR1 MNHEY, CDR2 SMNVEV (reference sequence). The length of the CDR3 is 14 residues. The V gene end was trimmed by 5 bases and the J gene end by 5 bases; junction bases not matched to a gene: 5. DNA for the CDR3: TGTGCCAGCAGTCCGGACAGGGGGAGAACTGAAGCTTTCTTT. Encoded protein: CASSPDRGRTEAFF.

This clone came up once. The chain couples TRBV30 to TRBJ1-2; the D is unclear. Germline-derived CDR1 and CDR2 are GTSNPN and SVGIG (reference sequence). The CDR3 loop spans 13 amino acids. Trimming removed 3 bases at V and 5 bases at J, with 13 bases between. The CDR3 is CAWRDQRWYGYTF. In DNA, the CDR3 is TGTGCCTGGAGGGACCAGAGGTGGTATGGCTACACCTTC.

The CDR3 spells CSVEAAGTDTQYF. The CDR3 DNA reads as TGCAGCGTTGAGGCGGCTGGCACAGATACGCAGTATTTT. The V call is TRBV29-1, the J call TRBJ2-3; no clear D. Per the germline V gene, CDR1 is SQVTM and CDR2 is ANQGSEA. V lost 3 bases to trimming and J lost 1 base, with 8 bases between them. The CDR3 has 13 amino acids.

The chain has TRBV10-1 and TRBJ2-3; no firm D call. Trimming shortened V by 3 bases and J by 6 bases, and 16 bases separated the two germline ends. The V gene's germline CDR1 is WNHNN and CDR2 SYGVQD (reference sequence). The CDR3 loop spans 15 amino acids. CDR3 amino acids: CASSDQLDSSDTQYF. CDR3 coding DNA: TGCGCCAGCAGTGACCAGCTCGATAGCAGTGATACGCAGTATTTT.

The V gene is TRBV7-3, the J gene TRBJ1-6; 7 bases line up with TRBD1. The J segment lost 7 bases and the V segment lost 1 base, leaving 7 bases of the junction unmatched. There are 16 residues in the CDR3. CDR1 and CDR2 from the germline V gene are SGHTA and FQGTGA. The CDR3 protein is CASSLIGRGRNSPLHF. The CDR3 DNA is TGTGCCAGCAGCTTAATAGGCAGGGGGAGGAATTCACCCCTCCACTTT.

The chain combines TRBV11-3 with TRBJ2-3; D may match TRBD1 or TRBD2 (5 bases each). V lost 1 base and J lost 5, with 13 bases in between. CDR3 size: 15 residues. In germline, CDR1 is SGHNT, CDR2 YENEEA. CDR3 nucleotide sequence: TGTGCCAGCAGCTTAGGGGCAGGGAGAGGAGATACGCAGTATTTT. Residues: CASSLGAGRGDTQYF. The full variable domain, rest sourced from reference TRBV11-3 and TRBJ2-3, is EAGVVQSPRYKIIEKKQPVAFWCNPISGHNTLYWYLQNLGQGPELLIRYENEEAVDDSQLPKDRFSAERLKGVDSTLKIQPAELGDSAVYLCASSLGAGRGDTQYFGPGTRLTVL.

V gene TRBV29-1 combines with J gene TRBJ1-2; unclear D gene. From germline, CDR1 is SQVTM and CDR2 ANQGSEA. CDR3 length: 9 amino acids. The V gene lost 3 bases and the J gene lost 6 bases, with 2 bases spanning the gap. CDR3 coding DNA: TGCAGCGTTGATGATGGCTACACCTTC. Translating it yields CSVDDGYTF.